The 15 T cell receptor beta chains below were found in one sample sequenced in a study of beta chain features in type 1 diabetes. The sequenced template was cDNA made from the entire isolated RNA. Here immunoSEQ multiplex PCR was the method, and the copy in TCRdb shows in-frame clones only, minus some. Of hundreds of thousands of clones listed, 8% to 13% are singletons. The sequenced material came from naive CD4+ T cells from blood. These receptors all stem from a woman between 25 and 40 years old in good health.

This clone was observed a handful of times. The chain combines TRBV7-2 with TRBJ2-7, with TRBD2 identical over 11 bases. With 6 bases clipped from V and 2 bases from J, the junction kept 3 bases outside the gene matches. This CDR3 has 14 residues. Germline V gene lookup returns CDR1 SGHTA and CDR2 FQGNSA. In nucleotides, the CDR3 is TGTGCCAGCAGTTCTAGCGGGAGGACCTACGAGCAGTACTTC. Translation gives CASSSSGRTYEQYF.

The rearrangement links TRBV18 to TRBJ2-1, with D maybe TRBD1 (5 bases). The CDR3 has 14 residues. CDR1 and CDR2 (germline): KGHSH, LQKENI. Trimming shortened V by 3 bases and J by 4 bases, and 10 bases separated the two germline ends. In DNA form, the CDR3 reads TGTGCCAGCTCACCTAAAGGGGTTTACAATGAGCAGTTCTTC. Translated, it gives CASSPKGVYNEQFF.

This clone was recorded a few times. The chain has TRBV7-2 and TRBJ2-5; TRBD1 aligns across 8 bases. Germline V gene data show CDR1 as SGHTA and CDR2 as FQGNSA. With V trimmed by 5 bases and J by 0 bases, 11 bases remained unmatched. This CDR3 region has 17 residues. CDR3 sequence: CASSVQGGQVYQETQYF. The CDR3 coding sequence is TGTGCCAGCAGCGTACAGGGGGGACAGGTGTACCAAGAGACCCAGTACTTC.

This clone came up a few times. The rearrangement uses TRBV4-3 and TRBJ2-3, with 10 bases aligning to TRBD1. J lost 2 bases, V lost 5 bases, and 1 base had no gene match. Germline lookup yields CDR1 LGHNA and CDR2 YSLEER. The CDR3 sequence is 14 residues long. The CDR3 loop reads CASSDRGPTDTQYF. CDR3 in DNA: TGCGCCAGCAGCGACAGGGGGCCCACAGATACGCAGTATTTT.

DNA for the CDR3: TGTGCTAGCTGCTTAGTCGGGACAGCAGGCGAAGAGACCCAGTACTTC. It is translated as CASCLVGTAGEETQYF. This rearrangement joins TRBV7-7 to TRBJ2-5; 7 bases align to TRBD1. CDR1 is SSHAT and CDR2 is FNYEAQ in the germline V gene (reference sequence). CDR3 length equals 16 residues.

This clone has just a few counts. DNA of the CDR3: TGTGCCAGCAAGGGGCGGGAGTTGACAGATACGCAGTATTTT. Residues: CASKGRELTDTQYF. The J gene is TRBJ2-3, the V gene TRBV28; TRBD2 matches at 7 bases. The CDR3 is made up of 14 amino acids. Germline CDR1 is MDHEN and CDR2 is SYDVKM. V dropped 7 bases and J dropped 3; count of bases not matched to a gene: 7.

This clone was seen more than once but under ten times. This chain joins TRBV5-6 and TRBJ1-2; the D is unclear. The CDR3 is 13 residues long. The V gene's germline CDR1 is SGHDT and CDR2 YYEEEE. Deletions cut 5 bases from V and 2 bases from J, with 10 bases between. The CDR3 region is CASSLGPNYGYTF. The CDR3 coding sequence is TGTGCCAGCAGTCTGGGCCCCAACTATGGCTACACCTTC.

The gene calls are TRBV4-2 and TRBJ2-1; perhaps TRBD2 as D (7 bases). Germline loops: CDR1 LGHNA, CDR2 YNFKEQ. This CDR3 is built from 18 residues. Trimming stripped 4 bases from V and 7 bases from J, with 26 bases between. CDR3 in amino acids: CASSPAGGGSETQNEQFF. CDR3 sequence (DNA): TGTGCCAGCAGCCCCGCCGGGGGCGGGAGTGAGACCCAAAATGAGCAGTTCTTC.

This clone was counted between two and nine times. The rearrangement joins TRBV6-6 to TRBJ2-5, with D perhaps TRBD1 (6 bases). The length of the CDR3 is 14 residues. V lost 5 bases and J 2 bases, leaving 12 bases between the germline ends. The germline V gene encodes CDR1 MNHNY and CDR2 SVGAGI (reference sequence). The DNA for the CDR3 is TGTGCCAGCAGTCCACAGGGTGGGCAAGAGACCCAGTACTTC. Amino acid sequence: CASSPQGGQETQYF.

This clone occurred a few times. The rearrangement uses TRBV19 and TRBJ2-1; TRBD2 matches at 9 bases. Unmatched junction bases numbered 8, after V lost 9 bases and J lost 2 bases. The CDR3 is made up of 15 amino acids. Germline CDR1 LNHDA, CDR2 SQIVND (reference sequence). The CDR3 spells CASESSGATYNEQFF. The CDR3 bases are TGTGCCAGCGAGTCTAGCGGGGCTACCTACAATGAGCAGTTCTTC.

The J gene is TRBJ2-5, the V gene TRBV28; TRBD2 matches at 12 bases. CDR3 size: 13 residues. The ends lost 9 bases at V and 6 bases at J; junction bases unmatched: 5. Germline CDR1 reads MDHEN; CDR2 reads SYDVKM. CDR3 DNA sequence: TGTGCCAGTCGGACTAGCGGGACGAAGACCCAGTACTTC. Its translation: CASRTSGTKTQYF.

The CDR3 loop is CASSVGPEGQETQYF. The DNA for the CDR3 is TGTGCCAGCAGCGTAGGACCCGAGGGCCAAGAGACCCAGTACTTC. J is TRBJ2-5 and V is TRBV9, with a tentative D call TRBD2 (5 bases). V lost 0 bases to trimming and J lost 1 base, with 10 bases between them. This CDR3 is 15 amino acids long. Germline V gene sequence: CDR1 SGDLS, CDR2 YYNGEE.

This clone was picked up one time. The rearrangement links TRBV6-6 to TRBJ1-5; no clear D gene. The CDR3 is made up of 16 amino acids. V shed 6 bases and J shed 2 bases, with 17 bases lying between them. The germline V gene encodes CDR1 MNHNY and CDR2 SVGAGI (reference sequence). The CDR3 spells CASSRAGSGGNQPQHF. The CDR3 DNA sequence: TGTGCCAGCAGCCGGGCCGGCTCCGGGGGCAATCAGCCCCAGCATTTT.

This clone turned up a few times. The genes are TRBV6-1 and TRBJ2-7; 14 bases line up with TRBD2. V shed 4 bases, J shed 4 bases, and the junction held 9 bases outside the gene matches. In germline, CDR1 is MNHNS, CDR2 SASEGT. The CDR3 length is 17 residues. This chain's CDR3 is CASSVPGLAGERYEQYF. For the CDR3, the DNA is TGTGCCAGCAGTGTCCCGGGACTAGCGGGAGAGAGGTACGAGCAGTACTTC.

This clone has just a few counts. This chain uses TRBV27 with TRBJ2-7; possibly TRBD1 for D (6 bases). The CDR3 covers 13 residues. V was pared by 6 bases and J by 1 base, with 10 bases between. Germline assignment: CDR1 MNHEY and CDR2 SMNVEV (reference sequence). CDR3 in DNA: TGTGCCAGCAGCCGACAGGAATCCTACGAGCAGTACTTC. Amino acids: CASSRQESYEQYF.